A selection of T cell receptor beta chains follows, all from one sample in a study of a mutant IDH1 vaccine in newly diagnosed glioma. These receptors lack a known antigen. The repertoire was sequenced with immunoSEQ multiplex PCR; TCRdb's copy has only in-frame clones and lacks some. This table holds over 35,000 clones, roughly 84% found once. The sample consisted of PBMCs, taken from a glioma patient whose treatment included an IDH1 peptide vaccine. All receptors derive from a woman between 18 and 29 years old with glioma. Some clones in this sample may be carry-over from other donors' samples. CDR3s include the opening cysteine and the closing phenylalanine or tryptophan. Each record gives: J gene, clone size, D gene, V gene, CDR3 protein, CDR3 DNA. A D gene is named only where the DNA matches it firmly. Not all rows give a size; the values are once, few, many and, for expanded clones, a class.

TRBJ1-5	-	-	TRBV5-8	CASSPEGGLPPQHF	TGTGCCAGCAGCCCGGAGGGGGGGTTGCCGCCCCAGCATTTT
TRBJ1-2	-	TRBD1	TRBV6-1	CASTITGGDYGYTF	TGTGCCAGCACTATCACAGGGGGTGACTATGGCTACACCTTC
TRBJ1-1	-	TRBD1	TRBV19	CASKGGTGVPRTEAFF	TGTGCCAGTAAAGGAGGGACAGGGGTCCCCCGGACTGAAGCTTTCTTT
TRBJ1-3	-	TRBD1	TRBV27	CYRDRPFSGNTIYF	TGTTACCGGGACAGACCCTTCTCTGGAAACACCATATATTTT
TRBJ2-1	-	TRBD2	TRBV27	CASTASLAGGLNEQFF	TGTGCCAGCACCGCTTCCCTAGCGGGGGGGCTCAATGAGCAGTTCTTC
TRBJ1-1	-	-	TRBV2	CASRPDRGPEAFF	TGTGCCAGCAGACCCGACAGAGGCCCTGAAGCTTTCTTT
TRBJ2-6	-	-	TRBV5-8	CASSLMIGTSGANVLTF	TGTGCCAGCAGCTTAATGATCGGCACCTCTGGGGCCAACGTCCTGACTTTC
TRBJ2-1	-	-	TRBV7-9	CASMEGALNEQFF	TGTGCCAGCATGGAGGGGGCGTTGAATGAGCAGTTCTTC
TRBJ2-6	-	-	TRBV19	CASSRGLRSGANVLTF	TGTGCCAGTAGTAGGGGCCTGAGGTCTGGGGCCAACGTCCTGACTTTC
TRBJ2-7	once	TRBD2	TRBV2	CASSERLSGSYEQYF	TGTGCCAGCAGTGAAAGACTAAGCGGGAGCTACGAGCAGTACTTC
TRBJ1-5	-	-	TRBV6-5	CASSYGVNQPQHF	TGTGCCAGCAGTTACGGGGTGAATCAGCCCCAGCATTTT
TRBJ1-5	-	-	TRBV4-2	CASSQEYDQPQHF	TGTGCCAGCAGCCAAGAGTATGATCAGCCCCAGCATTTT
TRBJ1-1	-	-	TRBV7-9	CASSRTFENTEAFF	TGTGCCAGCAGCCGAACGTTCGAGAACACTGAAGCTTTCTTT
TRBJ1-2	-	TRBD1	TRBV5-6	CASSPLGTGSHGYTF	TGTGCCAGCAGCCCGCTCGGGACAGGGTCGCACGGCTACACCTTC
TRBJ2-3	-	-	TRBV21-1	CASNVRDSGDSCPDTQYF	TGTGCCAGCAACGTAAGGGATAGCGGGGATAGTTGCCCAGATACGCAGTATTTT
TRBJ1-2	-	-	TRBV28	CASRLRQVSNYGYTF	TGTGCCAGCAGGCTCAGACAGGTTTCGAACTATGGCTACACCTTC
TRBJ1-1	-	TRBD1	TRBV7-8	CASSLRTGRTTEAFF	TGTGCCAGCAGCCTCCGGACAGGAAGGACCACTGAAGCTTTCTTT
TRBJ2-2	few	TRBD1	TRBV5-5	CASSGTGGAGTGELFF	TGTGCCAGCAGCGGGACAGGGGGCGCGGGCACCGGGGAGCTGTTTTTT
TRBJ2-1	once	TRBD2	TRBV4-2	CASSQEWGGRGSYNEQFF	TGTGCCAGCAGCCAAGAATGGGGGGGGAGAGGGTCCTACAATGAGCAGTTCTTC
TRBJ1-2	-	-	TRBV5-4	CASSSRTVPNYGYTF	TGTGCCAGCAGCTCACGGACAGTGCCTAACTATGGCTACACCTTC
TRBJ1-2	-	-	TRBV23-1	CASSQSGGGARDNYGYTF	TGCGCCAGCAGTCAATCGGGAGGGGGGGCGCGGGACAACTATGGCTACACCTTC
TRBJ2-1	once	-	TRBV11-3	CASSLDLIGRPYNEQFF	TGTGCCAGCAGCTTAGATCTAATCGGGCGGCCCTACAATGAGCAGTTCTTC
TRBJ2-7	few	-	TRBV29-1	CSARDTISYEQYF	TGCAGCGCTCGGGACACCATCTCCTACGAGCAGTACTTC
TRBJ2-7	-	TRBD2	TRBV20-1	CSGGRANEQYF	TGCAGTGGTGGGAGGGCTAACGAGCAGTACTTC
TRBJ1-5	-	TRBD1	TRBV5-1	CASSLSGGGQPQHF	TGCGCCAGCAGCTTGTCAGGGGGGGGCCAGCCCCAGCATTTT
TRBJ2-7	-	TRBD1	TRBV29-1	CSVSSGTGPYEQYF	TGCAGCGTTTCTTCCGGGACAGGGCCCTACGAGCAGTACTTC
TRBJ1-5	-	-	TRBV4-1	CASSQAQPQHF	TGCGCCAGCAGCCAGGCTCAGCCCCAGCATTTT
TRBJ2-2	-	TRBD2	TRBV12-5	CASGGLAGATGELFF	TGTGCTAGTGGGGGACTAGCGGGAGCCACCGGGGAGCTGTTTTTT
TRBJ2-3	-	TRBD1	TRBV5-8	CASSLYRGIYTDTQYF	TGTGCCAGCAGCTTGTACAGGGGGATCTACACAGATACGCAGTATTTT
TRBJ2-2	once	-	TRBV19	CATRGFVVTGELFF	TGTGCCACCAGGGGATTCGTTGTGACCGGGGAGCTGTTTTTT
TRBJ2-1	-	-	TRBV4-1	CASSPSVTYNEQFF	TGCGCCAGCAGCCCTAGCGTTACCTACAATGAGCAGTTCTTC
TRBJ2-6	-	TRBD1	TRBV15	CATSPRDRGSGANVLTF	TGTGCCACCAGCCCCCGGGACAGGGGATCTGGGGCCAACGTCCTGACTTTC
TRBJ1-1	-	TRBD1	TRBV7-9	CASSLEQGRDTEAFF	TGTGCCAGCAGCTTAGAACAGGGGCGGGACACTGAAGCTTTCTTT
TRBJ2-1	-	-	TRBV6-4	CASSDSVSRSYNEQFF	TGTGCCAGCAGTGACTCTGTATCAAGATCCTACAATGAGCAGTTCTTC
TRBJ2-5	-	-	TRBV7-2	CASLPGAQRETQYF	TGTGCCAGCCTTCCGGGGGCCCAGCGGGAGACCCAGTACTTC
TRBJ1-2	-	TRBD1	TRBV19	CASRGTGSGGYTF	TGTGCCAGTAGGGGGACAGGGAGTGGGGGCTACACCTTC
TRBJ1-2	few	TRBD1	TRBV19	CASTPNRAGGFNTF	TGTGCCAGTACCCCGAATAGGGCAGGGGGTTTCAACACCTTC
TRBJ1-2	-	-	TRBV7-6	CASSLSGRPSGYTF	TGTGCCAGCAGCTTGTCGGGACGGCCCTCTGGCTACACCTTC
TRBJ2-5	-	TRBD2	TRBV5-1	CASSLGGGLAGQETQYF	TGCGCCAGCAGCCTTGGTGGGGGGCTAGCGGGGCAAGAGACCCAGTACTTC
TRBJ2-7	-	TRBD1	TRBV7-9	CASSSGQGGAYEQYF	TGTGCCAGCAGCTCTGGACAGGGCGGCGCCTACGAGCAGTACTTC
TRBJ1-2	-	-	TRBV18	CASSPEYKANYGYTF	TGTGCCAGCTCACCGGAATATAAGGCCAACTATGGCTACACCTTC
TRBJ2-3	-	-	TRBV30	CAWRGGKADTQYF	TGTGCCTGGAGGGGCGGAAAGGCAGATACGCAGTATTTT
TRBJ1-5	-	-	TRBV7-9	CASSSDTDNQPQHF	TGTGCCAGCAGCTCCGACACAGACAATCAGCCCCAGCATTTT
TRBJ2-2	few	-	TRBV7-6	CASSLVAGVLTGELFF	TGTGCCAGCAGCTTAGTCGCAGGGGTTTTGACCGGGGAGCTGTTTTTT
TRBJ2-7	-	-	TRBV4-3	CASSQDRASSYEQYF	TGCGCCAGCAGCCAAGACAGGGCAAGCTCCTACGAGCAGTACTTC
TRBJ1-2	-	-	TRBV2	CASRVGPNYGYTF	TGTGCCAGCAGGGTCGGGCCCAACTATGGCTACACCTTC
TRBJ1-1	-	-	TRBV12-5	CASGLGRVRSTEAFF	TGTGCTAGTGGTTTGGGCAGGGTTCGAAGCACTGAAGCTTTCTTT
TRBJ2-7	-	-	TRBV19	CASSQGYEQYF	TGTGCCAGTTCGCAAGGGTACGAGCAGTACTTC
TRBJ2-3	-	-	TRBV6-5	CASSYPGDTQYF	TGTGCCAGCAGTTACCCGGGGGATACGCAGTATTTT
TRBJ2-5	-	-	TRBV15	CATSREQETQYF	TGTGCCACCAGCAGAGAACAAGAGACCCAGTACTTC
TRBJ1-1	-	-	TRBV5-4	CASSLVGSNTEAFF	TGTGCCAGCAGCTTGGTGGGTTCGAACACTGAAGCTTTCTTT
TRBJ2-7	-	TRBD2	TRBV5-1	CASSFTGGHHEQYF	TGCGCCAGCAGCTTTACGGGGGGGCATCACGAGCAGTACTTC
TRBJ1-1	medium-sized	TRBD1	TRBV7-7	CASSFRGGNTEAFF	TGTGCCAGCAGCTTCAGGGGGGGGAACACTGAAGCTTTCTTT
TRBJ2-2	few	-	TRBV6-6	CASSQPSGLNTGELFF	TGTGCCAGCAGTCAACCCTCGGGACTCAACACCGGGGAGCTGTTTTTT
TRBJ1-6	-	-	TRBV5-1	CASTLGLRPGSPLHF	TGCGCCAGCACTCTCGGGCTTCGCCCGGGTTCACCCCTCCACTTT
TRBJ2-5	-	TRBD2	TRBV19	CASSITSGSQETQYF	TGTGCCAGTAGTATCACTAGCGGGTCTCAAGAGACCCAGTACTTC
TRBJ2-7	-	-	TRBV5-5	CASSLFSHEQYF	TGTGCCAGCAGCTTGTTCAGCCACGAGCAGTACTTC
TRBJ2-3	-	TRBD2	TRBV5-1	CASSLDLGGVSGTDTQYF	TGCGCCAGCAGCTTGGACCTTGGGGGGGTGTCTGGCACAGATACGCAGTATTTT
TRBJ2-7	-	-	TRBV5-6	CASSFPTGRNSYEQYF	TGTGCCAGCAGCTTTCCGACGGGACGGAACTCCTACGAGCAGTACTTC